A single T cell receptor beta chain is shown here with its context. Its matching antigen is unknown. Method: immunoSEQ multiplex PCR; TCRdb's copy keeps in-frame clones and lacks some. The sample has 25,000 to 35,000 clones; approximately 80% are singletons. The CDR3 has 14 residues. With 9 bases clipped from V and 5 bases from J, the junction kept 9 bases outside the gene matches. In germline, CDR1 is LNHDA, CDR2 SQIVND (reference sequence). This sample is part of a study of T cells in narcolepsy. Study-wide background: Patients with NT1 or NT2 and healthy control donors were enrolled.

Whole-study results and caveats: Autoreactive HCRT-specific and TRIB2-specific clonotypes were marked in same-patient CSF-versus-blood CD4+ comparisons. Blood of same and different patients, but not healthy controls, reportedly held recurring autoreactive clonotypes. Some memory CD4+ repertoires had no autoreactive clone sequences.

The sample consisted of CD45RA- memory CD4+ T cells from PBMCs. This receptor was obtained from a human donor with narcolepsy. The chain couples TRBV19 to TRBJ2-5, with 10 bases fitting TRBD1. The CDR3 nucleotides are TGTGCCAGCCGGCGACAGGGGGCGGGGGAGACCCAGTACTTC. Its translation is CASRRQGAGETQYF. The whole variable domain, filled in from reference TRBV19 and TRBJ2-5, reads DGGITQSPKYLFRKEGQNVTLSCEQNLNHDAMYWYRQDPGQGLRLIYYSQIVNDFQKGDIAEGYSVSREKKESFPLTVTSAQKNPTAFYLCASRRQGAGETQYFGPGTRLLVL.